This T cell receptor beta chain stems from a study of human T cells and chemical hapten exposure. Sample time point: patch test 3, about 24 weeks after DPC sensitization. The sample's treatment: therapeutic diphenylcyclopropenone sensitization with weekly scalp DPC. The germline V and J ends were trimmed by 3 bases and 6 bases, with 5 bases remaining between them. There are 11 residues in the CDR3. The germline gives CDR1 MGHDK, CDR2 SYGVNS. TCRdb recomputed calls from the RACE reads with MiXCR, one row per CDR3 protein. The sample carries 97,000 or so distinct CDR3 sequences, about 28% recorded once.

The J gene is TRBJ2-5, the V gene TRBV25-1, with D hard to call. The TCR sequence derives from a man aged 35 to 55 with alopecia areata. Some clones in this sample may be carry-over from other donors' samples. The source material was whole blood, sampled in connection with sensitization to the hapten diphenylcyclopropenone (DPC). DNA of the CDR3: TGTGCCAGCAGTGATACACAGACCCAGTACTTC. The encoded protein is CASSDTQTQYF.